The 10 T cell receptor beta chains given below trace back to one sample, sequenced in a study of beta chain features in type 1 diabetes. Expressed TCRB transcripts were sequenced because the entire RNA isolate underwent reverse transcription. Clones were read by immunoSEQ multiplex PCR, and TCRdb kept only the in-frame ones, dropping some. The data contain about 320,000 clones, 12% to 15% of them singletons. Input material: central memory CD4+ T cells from blood. The receptor set was obtained from a man aged 25-45 years in good health.

This clone was seen ten or more times. The chain recombines TRBV10-3 with TRBJ2-1, with D possibly TRBD2 on 6 matching bases. V was shortened by 4 bases and J by 8 bases, with 18 bases between the two germline ends. CDR1 is ENHRY, CDR2 SYGVKD, per germline. The CDR3 consists of 15 residues. DNA for the CDR3: TGTGCCATCAGTGTCGGAGGGCCAATGGCGGATGAGCAGTTCTTC. Residues: CAISVGGPMADEQFF.

This chain links TRBV5-6 with TRBJ1-1; a weak D match, TRBD1 (6 bases). The V end was cut by 2 bases, the J end by 1 base, with 12 bases between. This CDR3 is built from 15 residues. Germline CDR1 and CDR2: SGHDT and YYEEEE. The CDR3, as DNA: TGTGCCAGCAGCTTTACAGGGCTTGGGAACACTGAAGCTTTCTTT. This translates into CASSFTGLGNTEAFF. The full variable domain, rest sourced from reference TRBV5-6 and TRBJ1-1, is DAGVTQSPTHLIKTRGQQVTLRCSPKSGHDTVSWYQQALGQGPQFIFQYYEEEERQRGNFPDRFSGHQFPNYSSELNVNALLLGDSALYLCASSFTGLGNTEAFFGQGTRLTVV.

CDR3 sequence (DNA): TGTGCCAGCAGTAGCGACAGGGAAAGTGGCTACACCTTC. It yields the protein CASSSDRESGYTF. J is TRBJ1-2 and V is TRBV6-1; TRBD1 matches 7 bases. CDR3 length equals 13 residues. Germline V CDR1 and CDR2: MNHNS, SASEGT. V gave up 5 bases and J gave up 7 bases; unmatched junction bases: 7.

The chain couples TRBV6-6 to TRBJ1-5; D perhaps matches TRBD1 (5 bases). The V and J ends lost 6 bases and 3 bases respectively, with 15 bases between them. The CDR3 is 15 residues long. Germline V gene data show CDR1 as MNHNY and CDR2 as SVGAGI (reference sequence). CDR3 nucleotide sequence: TGTGCCAGCAGCCGCGGGGCAGGACTCAATCAGCCCCAGCATTTT. Protein product: CASSRGAGLNQPQHF.

The chain joins TRBV7-2 to TRBJ2-5, with a weak D call TRBD2 (5 bases). V lost 1 base to trimming and J lost 7 bases, with 13 bases between them. Germline CDR1 and CDR2: SGHTA and FQGNSA. The length of the CDR3 is 14 residues. In DNA form, the CDR3 reads TGTGCCAGCAGCTTAGATCCGGGGATGGGGACCCAGTACTTC. Amino acid sequence: CASSLDPGMGTQYF.

This clone was counted many times. The chain recombines TRBV13 with TRBJ2-2; no clear D. CDR1 is PRHDT and CDR2 is FYEKMQ in the germline V gene (reference sequence). The V and J ends lost 6 bases and 3 bases respectively, with 8 bases between them. This CDR3 region has 13 residues. This CDR3 reads CASSDGHTGELFF. The CDR3 bases are TGTGCCAGCAGTGATGGGCACACCGGGGAGCTGTTTTTT.

This chain joins TRBV6-1 and TRBJ1-5, with a weak D call TRBD1 (6 bases). The CDR3 has 15 amino acids. Trimming removed 8 bases at V and 3 bases at J, with 17 bases between. Germline V gives CDR1 MNHNS, CDR2 SASEGT. CDR3 sequence (DNA): TGTGCCAGCTTATCTGACAGGTCCTACAATCAGCCCCAGCATTTT. Amino acid sequence: CASLSDRSYNQPQHF.

This chain joins TRBV5-4 and TRBJ2-3, with D perhaps TRBD2 (6 bases). Germline loops: CDR1 SGHNT, CDR2 YYREEE (reference sequence). CDR3 length: 17 amino acids. The ends were cut back, 3 bases at V and 4 bases at J, with 21 bases in the middle. This CDR3 is CASSSGRGGIGADTQYF. The CDR3 bases are TGTGCCAGCAGCTCCGGCCGGGGCGGGATCGGCGCAGATACGCAGTATTTT.

This clone was detected only a few times. The germline gene is not matched at one end of the junction; a read error may be the cause. The rearrangement joins TRBV6-5 to TRBJ2-4, with no clear D. The CDR3 is made up of 15 amino acids. The V gene's germline CDR1 is MNHEY and CDR2 SVGAGI. The CDR3 DNA reads as TGTGCCAGCAGTTCACAGACGACCGATAAGAACATTCGGTACTTC. Amino acids: CASSSQTTDKNIRYF.

This clone was observed a few times. The V gene is TRBV30, the J gene TRBJ2-1; a weak D match, TRBD2 (6 bases). V was cut by 4 bases and J by 8 bases, with 15 bases left in between. The CDR3 runs 13 residues. The V gene's germline CDR1 is GTSNPN and CDR2 SVGIG (reference sequence). CDR3 protein: CAWTLPPGDEQFF. The CDR3 nucleotides read TGTGCCTGGACCTTACCCCCGGGGGATGAGCAGTTCTTC.